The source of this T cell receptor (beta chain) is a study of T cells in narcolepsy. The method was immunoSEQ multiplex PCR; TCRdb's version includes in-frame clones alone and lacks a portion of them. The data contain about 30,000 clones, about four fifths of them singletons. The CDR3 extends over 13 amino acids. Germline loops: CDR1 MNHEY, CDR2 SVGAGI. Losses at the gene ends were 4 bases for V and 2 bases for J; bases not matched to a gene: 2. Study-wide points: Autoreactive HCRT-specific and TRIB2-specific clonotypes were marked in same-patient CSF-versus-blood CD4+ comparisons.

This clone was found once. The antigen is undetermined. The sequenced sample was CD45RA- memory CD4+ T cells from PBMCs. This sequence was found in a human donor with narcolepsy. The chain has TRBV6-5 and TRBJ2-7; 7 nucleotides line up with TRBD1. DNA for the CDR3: TGTGCCAGCAGTTCCGACAGGGCCTACGAGCAGTACTTC. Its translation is CASSSDRAYEQYF.